The entry below describes one TCR beta chain. Other DNA sequences in the sample encode the same CDR3. Measured with immunoSEQ multiplex PCR; TCRdb has only the in-frame clones, and not every one. Of fewer than 400,000 clones in the sample, roughly 85% were seen once. The sample comes from a study of cytomegalovirus exposure and HLA in healthy donors. Germline CDR1 is MNHEY and CDR2 is SMNVEV (reference sequence). V was shortened by 6 bases and J by 2 bases, with 8 bases between the two germline ends. This CDR3 is built from 12 residues. The TCR was taken from a woman between 18 and 29 years old in good health and CMV-seronegative. What was sequenced was PBMCs. This rearrangement joins TRBV27 to TRBJ2-7; D is perhaps TRBD2 (6 bases). CDR3 loop: CASRRGPYEQYF. As DNA, the CDR3 is TGTGCCAGCAGGCGGGGCCCCTACGAGCAGTACTTC.